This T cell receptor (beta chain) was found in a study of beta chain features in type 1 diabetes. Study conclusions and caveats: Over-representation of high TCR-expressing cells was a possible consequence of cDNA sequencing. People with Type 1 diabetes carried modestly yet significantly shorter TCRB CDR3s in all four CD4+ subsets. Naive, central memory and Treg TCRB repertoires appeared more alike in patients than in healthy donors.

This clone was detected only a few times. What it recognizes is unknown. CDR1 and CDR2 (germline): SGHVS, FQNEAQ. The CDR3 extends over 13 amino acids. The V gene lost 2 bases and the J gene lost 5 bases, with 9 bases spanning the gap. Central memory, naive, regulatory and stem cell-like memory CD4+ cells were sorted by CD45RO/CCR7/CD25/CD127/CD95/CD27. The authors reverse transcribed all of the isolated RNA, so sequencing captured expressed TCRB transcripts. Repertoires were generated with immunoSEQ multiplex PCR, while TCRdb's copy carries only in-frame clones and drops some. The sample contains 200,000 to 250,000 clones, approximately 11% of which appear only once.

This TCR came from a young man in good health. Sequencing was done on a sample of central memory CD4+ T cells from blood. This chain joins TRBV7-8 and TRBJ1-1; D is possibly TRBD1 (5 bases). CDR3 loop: CASSLREGTEAFF. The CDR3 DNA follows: TGTGCCAGCAGCTTAAGGGAGGGGACTGAAGCTTTCTTT.